The 22 T cell receptor beta chains in this list originate from one sample, sequenced in a study of blood T cells in healthy people across ages. Primed by a sample-barcoded 5' primer and a J-beta primer mix, a second PCR proceeded for about 6 to 11 cycles. TCRdb independently ran MiXCR on the 5' RACE reads; one entry per CDR3 protein. Seen here are around 800,000 distinct CDR3 sequences, roughly 24% observed once, and the top ten hold around 3%. These data are also associated with another study on T cells of mothers and their children.

Sequenced material: blood. The receptors derive from a boy aged 5-17 years in good health.

The rearrangement links TRBV28 to TRBJ1-4, with a weak D call TRBD1 (5 bases). The CDR3 spans 16 residues. V shed 3 bases and J shed 3 bases, with 14 bases lying between them. In germline, CDR1 is MDHEN, CDR2 SYDVKM. CDR3 amino acids: CASSFAGIAPNEKLFF. CDR3 nucleotides: TGTGCCAGCAGTTTTGCAGGGATAGCGCCTAATGAAAAACTGTTTTTT.

The chain uses TRBV29-1 and TRBJ2-5; 7 nucleotides agree with TRBD1. The CDR3 sequence is 14 residues long. The germline V gene has CDR1 SQVTM and CDR2 ANQGSEA. V was clipped by 3 bases and J by 0 bases; unmatched bases: 4. The CDR3 loop reads CSVDPGTDQETQYF. The CDR3 bases are TGCAGCGTTGACCCCGGGACAGACCAAGAGACCCAGTACTTC.

The chain recombines TRBV19 with TRBJ2-5; D gene unclear. Trimming took off 5 bases at V and 5 bases at J, with 15 bases between the two ends. The CDR3 covers 14 residues. Germline CDR1 reads LNHDA; CDR2 reads SQIVND (reference sequence). Written as DNA, the CDR3 is TGTGCCAGTAGTTCGTGGACCGCGGCGGAGACCCAGTACTTC. This sequence encodes CASSSWTAAETQYF.

The chain couples TRBV12-5 to TRBJ1-5; D gene unclear. Germline V CDR1 and CDR2: LGHNT, FRNRAP. This CDR3 contains 12 residues. Trimming removed 4 bases from V and 7 bases from J, with 8 bases in between. In DNA form, the CDR3 reads TGTGCTAGTGGTTCCTCGGGCCAGCCCCAGCATTTT. Its protein is CASGSSGQPQHF.

CDR3 sequence: CASSEAAVLYEQYF. The CDR3, as DNA: TGTGCCAGCAGTGAAGCGGCGGTTCTCTACGAGCAGTACTTC. V usage is TRBV6-1 and J usage is TRBJ2-7; D gene unclear. With 0 bases removed from V and 3 bases from J, the gap between germline ends came to 9 bases. The CDR3 has 14 residues. Germline loops: CDR1 MNHNS, CDR2 SASEGT.

The V call is TRBV7-9, the J call TRBJ1-2; D call uncertain. V lost 3 bases, J lost 7 bases, and 9 bases lay in between. Germline loops: CDR1 SEHNR, CDR2 FQNEAQ (reference sequence). This CDR3 comprises 12 residues. CDR3 sequence reads: CASSFETGGYTF. The DNA of the CDR3 is TGTGCCAGCAGCTTTGAAACGGGTGGCTACACCTTC.

This clonotype showed up just a few times. This chain links TRBV2 with TRBJ1-5; D is perhaps TRBD1 (5 bases). Germline values: CDR1 SNHLY, CDR2 FYNNEI. This CDR3 spans 15 amino acids. V lost 4 bases and J 1 base, leaving 11 bases between the germline ends. The CDR3, as DNA: TGTGCCAGCAGTGGAGGGACGTTAAGCAATCAGCCCCAGCATTTT. Translating gives CASSGGTLSNQPQHF.

The chain links TRBV29-1 to TRBJ2-7; possible D gene TRBD1, 6 bases. V was shortened by 7 bases and J by 0 bases, with 16 bases between the two germline ends. CDR1 is SQVTM, CDR2 ANQGSEA, per germline. The CDR3 totals 14 residues. The DNA of the CDR3 is TGCAGCGCTCAAGACAGGACCCGCTCCTACGAGCAGTACTTC. It is translated as CSAQDRTRSYEQYF.

The CDR3 here is CASSLDSPGNEQFF. CDR3 nucleotides: TGCGCCAGCAGCTTGGACAGTCCGGGCAATGAGCAGTTCTTC. This chain connects TRBV5-1 to TRBJ2-7; D not resolved. The J call is doubtful: the DNA matches TRBJ2-1 better. Germline V gives CDR1 SGHRS, CDR2 YFSETQ. The CDR3 length is 14 residues.

The chain has TRBV7-9 and TRBJ2-7; a weak D match, TRBD2 (7 bases). This CDR3 spans 14 amino acids. The germline V and J ends were trimmed by 5 bases and 7 bases, with 18 bases remaining between them. Germline CDR1 reads SEHNR; CDR2 reads FQNEAQ (reference sequence). The CDR3 loop reads CASSPQGGLREQYF. CDR3 nucleotide sequence: TGTGCCAGCAGCCCCCAAGGGGGACTACGGGAGCAGTACTTC.

This chain joins TRBV28 and TRBJ2-7; D might be TRBD1 or TRBD2, each matching 5 bases. Looked up from germline, CDR1 is MDHEN and CDR2 is SYDVKM. The CDR3 has 14 residues. Trimming removed 9 bases from V and 6 bases from J, with 21 bases in between. CDR3 bases: TGTGCCAGTATCGAGAGGGGCAGGTCGGGCGAGCAGTACTTC. Translating gives CASIERGRSGEQYF.

The V and J genes are TRBV29-1 and TRBJ1-2; D remains ambiguous. The CDR3 runs to 13 residues. Germline V gene sequence: CDR1 SQVTM, CDR2 ANQGSEA. Deletions cut 0 bases from V and 1 base from J, with 6 bases between. The CDR3, as DNA: TGCAGCGTTGAAGACAGCTTTAACTATGGCTACACCTTC. Encoded protein: CSVEDSFNYGYTF.

The sample holds a few counts of this clonotype. The chain uses TRBV20-1 and TRBJ1-1, with D unresolved. The V gene lost 0 bases and the J gene lost 0 bases, with 8 bases spanning the gap. CDR1 and CDR2 (germline): DFQATT, SNEGSKA (reference sequence). There are 14 residues in the CDR3. The CDR3 spells CSARDPGMNTEAFF. DNA for the CDR3: TGCAGTGCTAGAGATCCGGGGATGAACACTGAAGCTTTCTTT.

CDR3: CSVSATVAKNIQYF. CDR3 DNA: TGCAGCGTCTCTGCGACGGTAGCCAAAAACATTCAGTACTTC. The rearrangement uses TRBV29-1 and TRBJ2-4; D not resolved. The CDR3 has 14 amino acids. The germline CDR1 and CDR2 sequences are SQVTM and ANQGSEA. Trimming cost V 6 bases and J 0 bases, with 12 bases left between them.

The chain links TRBV2 to TRBJ2-2, with 8 positions matching TRBD1. The CDR3 runs to 14 residues. Trimming at V came to 5 bases and at J to 6 bases, leaving 5 bases not matched to a gene. CDR1 and CDR2 from the germline V gene are SNHLY and FYNNEI. The CDR3 bases are TGTGCCAGCAGTCAGGGGGCTTTACCCGGGGAGCTGTTTTTT. It yields the protein CASSQGALPGELFF. Complete variable domain (other parts from reference TRBV2 and TRBJ2-2): EPEVTQTPSHQVTQMGQEVILRCVPISNHLYFYWYRQILGQKVEFLVSFYNNEISEKSEIFDDQFSVERPDGSNFTLKIRSTKLEDSAMYFCASSQGALPGELFFGEGSRLTVL.

This clonotype was observed a few times. The chain links TRBV14 to TRBJ2-1; no reliable D call. The V end was cut by 1 base, the J end by 9 bases, with 10 bases between. CDR3 length: 13 residues. The germline V gene encodes CDR1 SGHDN and CDR2 FVKESK. CDR3 DNA: TGTGCCAGCAGCCAAGTCGACTTAGGTGAGCAGTTCTTC. Translated: CASSQVDLGEQFF.

Note on this clonotype: The junction differs from germline at one of its ends, possibly a read error. The chain is built from TRBV4-1 and TRBJ2-5; D gene ambiguous. The CDR3 runs 12 residues. CDR1 is MGHRA and CDR2 is YSYEKL in the germline V gene. The CDR3 is CASSQDFPELFF. The CDR3 DNA reads TGCGCCAGCAGCCAAGATTTTCCAGAGCTGTTCTTC.

The table lists this clonotype with many counts. The chain is built from TRBV5-1 and TRBJ2-2; 10 bases fit TRBD2. V was pared by 1 base and J by 4 bases, with 4 bases of the junction left unmatched. The CDR3 has 16 amino acids. Germline V CDR1 and CDR2: SGHRS, YFSETQ. CDR3 DNA sequence: TGCGCCAGCAGCTTGACGGGACTAGCGCTCACCGGGGAGCTGTTTTTT. Translated: CASSLTGLALTGELFF.

In its sample, this clonotype was seen a few times. The V call is TRBV24-1, the J call TRBJ2-5; 8 bases match TRBD1. The DNA end is a closer match to TRBJ2-1, so the J assignment may be wrong. The CDR3 runs to 11 residues. The germline CDR1 and CDR2 sequences are KGHDR and SFDVKD. The CDR3 DNA reads as TGTGCCACCTCAGGGGGCCTTGAGCAGTTCTTC. Translated: CATSGGLEQFF.

The chain employs TRBV12-3 or TRBV12-4 and TRBJ1-4; D is unclear. The CDR3 is 14 residues long. V shed 6 bases and J shed 7 bases, with 15 bases lying between them. CDR3 loop: CASSPAQSGEKLFF. For the CDR3, the DNA is TGTGCCAGCAGCCCAGCCCAGAGTGGTGAAAAACTGTTTTTT.

The chain is built from TRBV3-1 and TRBJ1-1; D is unclear. Trimming took off 3 bases at V and 1 base at J, with 9 bases between the two ends. The CDR3 runs to 14 residues. Germline V gene data show CDR1 as LGHDT and CDR2 as YNNKEL (reference sequence). The CDR3 protein is CASSQRATNTEAFF. The CDR3 DNA reads TGTGCCAGCAGCCAGCGGGCCACGAACACTGAAGCTTTCTTT.

This clonotype occurred a few times. This sequence joins TRBV2 and TRBJ2-1; D remains ambiguous. This CDR3 is 17 amino acids long. Germline assignment: CDR1 SNHLY and CDR2 FYNNEI. V was pared by 5 bases and J by 0 bases, with 17 bases between. CDR3 in DNA: TGTGCCAGCAGTTACCTCCGGACGGGTAGCTCCTACAATGAGCAGTTCTTC. Encoded protein: CASSYLRTGSSYNEQFF.